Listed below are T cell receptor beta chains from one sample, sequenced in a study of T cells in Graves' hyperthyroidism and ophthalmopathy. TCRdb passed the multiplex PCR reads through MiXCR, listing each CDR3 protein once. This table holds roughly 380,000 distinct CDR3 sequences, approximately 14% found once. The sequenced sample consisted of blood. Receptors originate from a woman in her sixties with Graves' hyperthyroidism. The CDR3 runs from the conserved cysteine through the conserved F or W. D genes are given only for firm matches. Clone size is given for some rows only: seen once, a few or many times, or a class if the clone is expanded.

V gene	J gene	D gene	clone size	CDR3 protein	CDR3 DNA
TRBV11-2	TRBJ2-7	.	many	CASSLIRGLYEQYF	TGTGCCAGCAGCTTAATTCGGGGGCTTTACGAGCAGTACTTC
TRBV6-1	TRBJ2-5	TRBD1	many	CASSDRSRGQETQYF	TGTGCCAGCAGTGATCGAAGCAGGGGGCAAGAGACCCAGTACTTC
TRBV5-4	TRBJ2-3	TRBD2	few	CASSLTGLVGDTQYF	TGTGCCAGCAGCTTAACCGGACTAGTAGGGGATACGCAGTATTTT
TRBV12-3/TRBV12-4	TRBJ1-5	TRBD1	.	CASSLGTGGRGNQPQHF	TGTGCCAGCAGTCTAGGGACAGGGGGACGGGGCAATCAGCCCCAGCATTTT
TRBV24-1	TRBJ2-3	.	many	CATSDLRTFGTDTQYF	TGTGCCACCAGTGATTTAAGGACATTTGGCACAGATACGCAGTATTTT
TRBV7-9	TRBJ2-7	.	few	CASSTRTSAGEQYF	TGTGCCAGCAGCACCAGGACATCGGCGGGGGAGCAGTACTTC
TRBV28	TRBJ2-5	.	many	CASGVGETQYF	TGTGCCAGCGGGGTTGGGGAGACCCAGTACTTC
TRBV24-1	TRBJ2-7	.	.	CATSNNYEQYF	TGTGCCACCAGTAATAACTACGAGCAGTACTTC
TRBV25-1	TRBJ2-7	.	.	CASRVGGTSYEQYF	TGTGCCAGCAGGGTTGGCGGGACTTCCTACGAGCAGTACTTC
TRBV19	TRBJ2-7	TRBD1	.	CASSRGQINYEQYF	TGTGCCAGTAGTAGGGGACAGATTAACTACGAGCAGTACTTC
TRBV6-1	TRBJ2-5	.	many	CASRPGLPGTQYF	TGTGCCAGCAGGCCAGGGTTACCAGGGACCCAGTACTTC
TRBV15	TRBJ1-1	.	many	CATSRDRGRGTFF	TGTGCCACCAGCAGAGATCGCGGACGGGGGACTTTCTTT
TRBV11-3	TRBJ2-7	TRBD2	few	CASSLDRDYKQYF	TGTGCCAGCAGCTTAGACAGGGACTACAAGCAGTACTTC
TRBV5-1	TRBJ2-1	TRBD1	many	CASSLETGDWGNEQFF	TGCGCCAGCAGCTTGGAGACAGGGGATTGGGGCAATGAGCAGTTCTTC
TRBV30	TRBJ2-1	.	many	CAWSVRGSEYNEQFF	TGTGCCTGGAGTGTACGGGGGTCCGAGTACAATGAGCAGTTCTTC
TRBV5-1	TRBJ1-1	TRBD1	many	CASSPLQGAGTEAFF	TGCGCCAGCAGCCCCCTACAGGGGGCGGGCACTGAAGCTTTCTTT
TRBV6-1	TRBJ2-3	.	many	CASSVWGAMSTDTQYF	TGTGCCAGCAGTGTGTGGGGGGCTATGAGCACAGATACGCAGTATTTT
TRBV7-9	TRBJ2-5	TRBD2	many	CASSGAAGTGWYF	TGTGCCAGCAGCGGGGCAGCGGGGACCGGGTGGTACTTC
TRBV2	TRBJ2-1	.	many	CASTQIREQFFGEQFF	.
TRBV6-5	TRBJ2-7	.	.	CASSYSPYLSSYEQYF	TGTGCCAGCAGTTACTCGCCCTATCTAAGCTCCTACGAGCAGTACTTC
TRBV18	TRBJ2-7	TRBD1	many	CASSPGQGDEQYF	TGTGCCAGCTCACCGGGACAGGGCGACGAGCAGTACTTC
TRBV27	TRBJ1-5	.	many	CASSSSGYNQPQHF	TGTGCCAGCAGTTCGTCAGGCTACAATCAGCCCCAGCATTTT
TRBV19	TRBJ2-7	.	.	CASSELDGGEQYF	TGTGCCAGTAGTGAACTAGACGGGGGCGAGCAGTACTTC
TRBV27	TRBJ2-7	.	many	CASTDQTYEQYF	TGTGCCAGCACGGACCAAACCTACGAGCAGTACTTC
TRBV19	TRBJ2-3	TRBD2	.	CASSGGEGSSTDTQYF	TGTGCCAGTAGTGGCGGGGAGGGGTCTAGCACAGATACGCAGTATTTT
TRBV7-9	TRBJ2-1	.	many	CASSLSSQPRGYNEQFF	TGTGCCAGCAGCTTAAGCTCCCAACCCAGGGGCTACAATGAGCAGTTCTTC
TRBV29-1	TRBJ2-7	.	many	CSVSGSYEQYF	TGCAGCGTTAGCGGCTCCTACGAGCAGTACTTC
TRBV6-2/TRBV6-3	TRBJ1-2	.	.	CASSQNRWVQNYGYTF	TGTGCCAGCAGCCAAAACCGGTGGGTGCAGAACTATGGCTACACCTTC
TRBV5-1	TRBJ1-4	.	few	CASSLMGDSEKLFF	TGCGCCAGCAGCTTAATGGGCGATTCGGAAAAACTGTTTTTT
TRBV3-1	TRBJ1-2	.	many	CASSQSAGNYGYTF	TGTGCCAGCAGCCAATCGGCGGGGAACTATGGCTACACCTTC
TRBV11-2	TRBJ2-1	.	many	CASSPAGSYNEQFF	TGTGCCAGCAGTCCGGCCGGGAGCTACAATGAGCAGTTCTTC
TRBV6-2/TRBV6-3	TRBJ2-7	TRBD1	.	CASSYSEQGTDYEQYF	TGTGCCAGCAGTTACTCGGAACAGGGGACGGACTACGAGCAGTACTTC
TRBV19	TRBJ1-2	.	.	CASTPGANYGYTF	TGTGCCAGTACCCCCGGGGCGAACTATGGCTACACCTTC
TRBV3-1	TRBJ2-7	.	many	CASSQDGGKQYF	TGTGCCAGCAGCCAAGACGGCGGGAAGCAGTACTTC
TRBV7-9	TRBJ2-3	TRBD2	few	CASSLVGTSNADTQYF	TGTGCCAGCAGCTTAGTAGGGACTAGTAACGCAGATACGCAGTATTTT
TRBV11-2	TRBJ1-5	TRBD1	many	CASSQGAGNQPQHF	TGTGCCAGCAGTCAGGGGGCCGGCAATCAGCCCCAGCATTTT
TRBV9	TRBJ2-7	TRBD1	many	CASSVAPGQGQKQYF	TGTGCCAGCAGCGTTGCTCCGGGACAGGGTCAGAAGCAGTACTTC
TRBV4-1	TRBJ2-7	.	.	CASSQDSGGWGQYF	TGCGCCAGCAGCCAAGATTCCGGGGGCTGGGGGCAGTACTTC
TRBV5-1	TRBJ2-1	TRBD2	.	CASSLETSYTNEQFF	TGCGCCAGCAGCTTGGAGACTAGCTATACAAATGAGCAGTTCTTC
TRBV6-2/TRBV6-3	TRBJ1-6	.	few	CASSYYGYRSPLHF	TGTGCCAGCAGTTACTACGGGTATCGCTCACCCCTCCACTTT
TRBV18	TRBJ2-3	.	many	CASSPRLPGSADTQYF	TGTGCCAGCTCTCCAAGGCTTCCGGGATCGGCAGATACGCAGTATTTT
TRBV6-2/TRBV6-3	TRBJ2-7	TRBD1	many	CASSQSRMRTGGEQYF	TGTGCCAGCAGCCAATCGCGAATGAGGACAGGGGGCGAGCAGTACTTC
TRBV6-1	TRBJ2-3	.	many	CASRDGPYTDTQYF	TGTGCCAGCAGAGACGGACCCTACACAGATACGCAGTATTTT
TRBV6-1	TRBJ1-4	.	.	CASSNIQGTNEKLFF	TGTGCCAGCAGTAACATACAGGGTACTAATGAAAAACTGTTTTTT
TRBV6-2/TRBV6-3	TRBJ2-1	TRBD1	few	CASRRQGAYNEQFF	TGTGCCAGCAGACGACAGGGGGCCTACAATGAGCAGTTCTTC
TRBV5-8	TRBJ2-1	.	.	CASSLLIGGDHNEQFF	TGTGCCAGCAGCTTGCTCATCGGAGGGGACCACAATGAGCAGTTCTTC
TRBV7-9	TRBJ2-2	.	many	CASSWTTGELFF	TGTGCCAGCAGCTGGACCACCGGGGAGCTGTTTTTT
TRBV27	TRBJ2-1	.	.	CASSLLGEYFNEQFF	TGTGCCAGCAGTTTACTGGGGGAGTACTTCAATGAGCAGTTCTTC
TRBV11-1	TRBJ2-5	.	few	CASSLRESTPQYF	TGTGCCAGCAGCTTACGGGAGTCCACGCCCCAGTACTTC
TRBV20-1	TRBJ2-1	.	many	CSGDRTPYNEQFF	TGCAGTGGGGATCGGACTCCGTACAATGAGCAGTTCTTC
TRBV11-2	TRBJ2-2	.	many	CASSRSGSYTGELFF	TGTGCCAGCAGCCGCTCGGGATCTTACACCGGGGAGCTGTTTTTT
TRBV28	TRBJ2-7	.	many	CASSLVRGSYEQYF	TGTGCCAGCAGTTTAGTACGAGGCTCCTACGAGCAGTACTTC
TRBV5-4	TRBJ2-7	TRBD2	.	CASSLPGRGEQYF	TGTGCCAGCAGCTTACCAGGGCGGGGGGAGCAGTACTTC
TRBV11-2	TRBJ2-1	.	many	CASSLVRGNEQFF	TGTGCCAGCAGCTTAGTCCGGGGCAATGAGCAGTTCTTC
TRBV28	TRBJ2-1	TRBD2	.	CASRASGTSNEQFF	TGTGCCAGCAGGGCTAGCGGGACGTCGAATGAGCAGTTCTTC
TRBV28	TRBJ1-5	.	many	CASTTPGGVGNQPQHF	TGTGCCAGCACAACCCCGGGTGGGGTTGGTAATCAGCCCCAGCATTTT
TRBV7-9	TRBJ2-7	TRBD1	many	CASSFGQGPTYEQYF	TGTGCCAGCAGCTTCGGACAGGGGCCGACCTACGAGCAGTACTTC
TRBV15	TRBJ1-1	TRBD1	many	CATSSPPTGEAEAFF	TGTGCCACCAGCAGTCCTCCCACAGGGGAAGCTGAAGCTTTCTTT
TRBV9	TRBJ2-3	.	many	CASSVRSTDTQYF	TGTGCCAGCAGCGTAAGGTCCACAGATACGCAGTATTTT